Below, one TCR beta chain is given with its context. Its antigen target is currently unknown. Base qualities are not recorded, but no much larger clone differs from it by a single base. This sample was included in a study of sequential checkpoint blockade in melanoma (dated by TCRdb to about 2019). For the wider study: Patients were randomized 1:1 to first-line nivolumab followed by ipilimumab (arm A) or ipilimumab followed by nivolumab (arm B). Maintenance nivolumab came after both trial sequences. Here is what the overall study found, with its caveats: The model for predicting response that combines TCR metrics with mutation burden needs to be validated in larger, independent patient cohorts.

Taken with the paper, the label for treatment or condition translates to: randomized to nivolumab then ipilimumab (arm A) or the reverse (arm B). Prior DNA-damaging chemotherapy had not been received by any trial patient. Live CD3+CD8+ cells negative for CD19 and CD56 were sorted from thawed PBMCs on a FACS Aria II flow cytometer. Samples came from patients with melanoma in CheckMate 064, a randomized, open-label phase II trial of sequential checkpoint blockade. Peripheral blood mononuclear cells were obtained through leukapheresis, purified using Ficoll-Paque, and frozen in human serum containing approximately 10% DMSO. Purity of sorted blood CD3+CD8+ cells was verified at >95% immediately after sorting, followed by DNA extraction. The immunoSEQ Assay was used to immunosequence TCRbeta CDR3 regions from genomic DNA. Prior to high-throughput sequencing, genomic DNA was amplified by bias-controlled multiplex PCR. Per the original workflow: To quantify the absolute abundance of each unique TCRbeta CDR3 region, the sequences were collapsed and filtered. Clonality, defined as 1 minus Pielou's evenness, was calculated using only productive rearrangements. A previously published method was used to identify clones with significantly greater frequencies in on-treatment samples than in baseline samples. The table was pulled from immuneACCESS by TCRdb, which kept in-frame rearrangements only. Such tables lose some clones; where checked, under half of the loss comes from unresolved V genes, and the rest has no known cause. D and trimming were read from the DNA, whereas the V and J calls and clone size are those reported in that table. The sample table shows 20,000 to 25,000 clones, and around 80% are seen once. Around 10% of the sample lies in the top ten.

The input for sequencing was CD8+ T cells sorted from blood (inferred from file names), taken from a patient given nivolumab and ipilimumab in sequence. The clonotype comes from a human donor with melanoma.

The CDR3 here reads CASSKIGQGPSEAFF. DNA sequence: TGTGCCAGCAGCAAAATAGGACAGGGTCCCTCTGAAGCTTTCTTT. This sequence uses TRBV7-2 and TRBJ1-1; a stretch of 8 junction bases matches TRBD1. V lost 5 bases and J lost 6 bases, and the count of bases not matched to a germline gene is 11. The CDR3 runs 15 amino acids, cysteine and phenylalanine included. Of all the DNA, just the CDR3 is kept, 45 bases in frame from base 1. CDR1 and CDR2 are drawn from the germline V gene: SGHTA, FQGNSA.